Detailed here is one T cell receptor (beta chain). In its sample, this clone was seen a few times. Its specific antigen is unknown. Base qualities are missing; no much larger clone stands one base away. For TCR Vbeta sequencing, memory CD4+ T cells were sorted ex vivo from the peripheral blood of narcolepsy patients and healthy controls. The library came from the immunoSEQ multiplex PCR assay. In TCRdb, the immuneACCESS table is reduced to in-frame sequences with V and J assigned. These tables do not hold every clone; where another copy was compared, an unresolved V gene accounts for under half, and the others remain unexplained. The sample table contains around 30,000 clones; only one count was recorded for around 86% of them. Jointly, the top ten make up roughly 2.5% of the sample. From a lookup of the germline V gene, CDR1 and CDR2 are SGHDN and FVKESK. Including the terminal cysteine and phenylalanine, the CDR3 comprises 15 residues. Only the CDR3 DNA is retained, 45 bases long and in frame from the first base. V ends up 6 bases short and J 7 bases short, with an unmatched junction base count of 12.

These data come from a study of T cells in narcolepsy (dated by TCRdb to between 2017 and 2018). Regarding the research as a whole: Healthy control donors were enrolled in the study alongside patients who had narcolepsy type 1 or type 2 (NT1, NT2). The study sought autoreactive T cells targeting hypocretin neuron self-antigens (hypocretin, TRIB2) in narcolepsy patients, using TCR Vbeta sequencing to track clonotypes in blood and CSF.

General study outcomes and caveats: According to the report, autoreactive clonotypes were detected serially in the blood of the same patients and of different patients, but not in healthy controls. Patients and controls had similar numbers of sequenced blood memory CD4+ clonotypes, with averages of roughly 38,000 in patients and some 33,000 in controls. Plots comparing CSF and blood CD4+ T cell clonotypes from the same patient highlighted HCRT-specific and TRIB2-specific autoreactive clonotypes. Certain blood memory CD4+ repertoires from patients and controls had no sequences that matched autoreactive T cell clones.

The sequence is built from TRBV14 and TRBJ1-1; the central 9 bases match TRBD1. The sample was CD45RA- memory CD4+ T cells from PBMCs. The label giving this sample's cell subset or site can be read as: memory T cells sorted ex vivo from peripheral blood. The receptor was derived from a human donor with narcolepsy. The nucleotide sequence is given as TGTGCCAGCAGTCTCCGGACAGGGGCGGCCCTTGAAGCTTTCTTT. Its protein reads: CASSLRTGAALEAFF.